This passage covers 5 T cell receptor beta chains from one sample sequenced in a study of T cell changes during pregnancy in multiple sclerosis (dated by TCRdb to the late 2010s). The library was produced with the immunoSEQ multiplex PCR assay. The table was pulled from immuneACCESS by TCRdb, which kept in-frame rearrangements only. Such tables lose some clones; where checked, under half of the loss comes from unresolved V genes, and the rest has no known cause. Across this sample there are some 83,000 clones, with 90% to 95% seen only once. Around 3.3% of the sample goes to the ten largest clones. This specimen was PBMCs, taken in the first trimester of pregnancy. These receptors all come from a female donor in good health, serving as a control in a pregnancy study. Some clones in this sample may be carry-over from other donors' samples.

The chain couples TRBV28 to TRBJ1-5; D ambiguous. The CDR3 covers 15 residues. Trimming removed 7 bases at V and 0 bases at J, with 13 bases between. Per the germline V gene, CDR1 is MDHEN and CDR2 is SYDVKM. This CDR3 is CASIPGRYSNQPQHF. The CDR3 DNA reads TGTGCCAGCATTCCGGGGAGGTATAGCAATCAGCCCCAGCATTTT.

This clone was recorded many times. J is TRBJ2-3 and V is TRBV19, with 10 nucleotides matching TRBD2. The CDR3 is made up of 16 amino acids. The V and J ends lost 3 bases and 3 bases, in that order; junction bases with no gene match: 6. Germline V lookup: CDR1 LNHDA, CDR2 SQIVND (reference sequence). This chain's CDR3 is CASSIASGSSTDTQYF. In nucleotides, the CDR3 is TGTGCCAGTAGTATTGCTAGCGGGAGTTCGACAGATACGCAGTATTTT.

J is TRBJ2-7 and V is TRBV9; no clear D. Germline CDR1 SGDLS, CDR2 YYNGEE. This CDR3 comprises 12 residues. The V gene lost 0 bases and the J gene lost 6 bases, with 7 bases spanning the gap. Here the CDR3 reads CASSVGGVEQYF. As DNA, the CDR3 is TGTGCCAGCAGCGTAGGTGGAGTCGAGCAGTACTTC.

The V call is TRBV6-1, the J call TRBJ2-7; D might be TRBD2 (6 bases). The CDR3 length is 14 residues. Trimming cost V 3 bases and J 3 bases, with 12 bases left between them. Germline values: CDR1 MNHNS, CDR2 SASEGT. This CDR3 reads CASSDWTKVYEQYF. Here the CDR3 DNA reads TGTGCCAGCAGTGACTGGACTAAAGTCTACGAGCAGTACTTC.

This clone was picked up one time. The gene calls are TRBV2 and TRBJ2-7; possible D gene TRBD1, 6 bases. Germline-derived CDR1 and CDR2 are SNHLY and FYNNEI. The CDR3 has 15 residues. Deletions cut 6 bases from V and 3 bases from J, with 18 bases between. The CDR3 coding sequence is TGTGCCAGCAGCCCCTCGGGGACATCCATCTACGAGCAGTACTTC. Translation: CASSPSGTSIYEQYF.